Each of the 3 T cell receptor beta chains below was sequenced from the same sample in a study of T cells in localized non-small cell lung cancer (dated by TCRdb to 2020 to 2022). The library came from the immunoSEQ multiplex PCR assay. Held by TCRdb, this immuneACCESS table contains in-frame sequences only and omits some clones. Under half of the omission traces to an unresolved V gene where checked; the cause of the rest is unknown. The sample profile shows 23,000 or so clones; roughly 80% of them were found once. The top ten constitute about 4.4% of the sample. The sequencing here drew on PBMCs, taken before any cancer treatment. The receptors stem from a man aged 35-75 years with stage II lung adenocarcinoma.

V is TRBV14 and J is TRBJ2-3; TRBD2 matches at 12 bases. The CDR3 is 16 amino acids. After removal of 4 bases from V and 1 base from J, the junction contained 3 bases not matched to a gene. CDR1 is SGHDN and CDR2 is FVKESK in the germline V gene. CDR3 residues: CASSRRLAGGTDTQYF. In DNA form, the CDR3 reads TGTGCCAGCAGCCGTCGACTAGCGGGGGGCACAGATACGCAGTATTTT.

The chain recombines TRBV18 with TRBJ1-1; D remains unclear. This CDR3 spans 14 amino acids. Germline V gives CDR1 KGHSH, CDR2 LQKENI. Trimming shortened V by 2 bases and J by 5 bases, and 12 bases separated the two germline ends. The chain's CDR3 is CASSPDLLSTEAFF. The CDR3 coding sequence is TGTGCCAGCTCACCAGACCTCTTGAGTACTGAAGCTTTCTTT.

The CDR3 bases are TGTGCCAGCACCACTAGTAACGGGGCGGGAGGCTACACCTTC. It specifies CASTTSNGAGGYTF. The chain carries TRBV6-1 and TRBJ1-2; possible D gene TRBD1, 5 bases. This CDR3 has 14 amino acids. Germline CDR1 reads MNHNS; CDR2 reads SASEGT. Trimming stripped 7 bases from V and 8 bases from J, with 20 bases between.